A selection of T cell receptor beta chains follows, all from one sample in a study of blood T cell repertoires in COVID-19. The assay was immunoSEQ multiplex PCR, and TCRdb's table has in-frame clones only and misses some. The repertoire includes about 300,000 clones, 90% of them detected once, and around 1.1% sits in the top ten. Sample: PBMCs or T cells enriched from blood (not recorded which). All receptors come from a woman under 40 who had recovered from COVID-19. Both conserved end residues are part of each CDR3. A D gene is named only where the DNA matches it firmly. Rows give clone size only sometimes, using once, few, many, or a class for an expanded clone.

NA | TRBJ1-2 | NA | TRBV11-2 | TGTGCCAGCAGCTTAGGGACACGACCTAACTATGGCTACACCTTC | CASSLGTRPNYGYTF
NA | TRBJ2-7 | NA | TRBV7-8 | TGTGCCAGCAGCTTAGCGGTTGGAAGGAGCTCCTACGAGCAGTACTTC | CASSLAVGRSSYEQYF
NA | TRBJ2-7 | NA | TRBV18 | TGTGCCAGCTCACCAACAATGGGGGGTTTAACCTACGAGCAGTACTTC | CASSPTMGGLTYEQYF
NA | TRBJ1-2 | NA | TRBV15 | TGTGCCACCAGCCCCCCGAGGGGGAAGCTATCGCCTTATGGCTACACCTTC | CATSPPRGKLSPYGYTF
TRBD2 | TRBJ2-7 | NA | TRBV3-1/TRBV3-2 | TGTGCCAGCAGCCAAGGGGGAGCGGGAGCTGTTTACGAGCAGTACTTC | CASSQGGAGAVYEQYF
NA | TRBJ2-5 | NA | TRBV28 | TGTGCCAGCAGTTTGCTAGTACAAGAGACCCAGTACTTC | CASSLLVQETQYF
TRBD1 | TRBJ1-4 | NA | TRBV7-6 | TGTGCCAGCAGCTTAGGACCAGGGGGCACCCTCGGGGAAAAACTGTTTTTT | CASSLGPGGTLGEKLFF
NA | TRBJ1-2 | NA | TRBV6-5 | TGTGCCAGCAGCCAAGGCCTAGCTAACTATGGCTACACCTTC | CASSQGLANYGYTF
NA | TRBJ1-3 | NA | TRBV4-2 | TGTGCCGGCAGCCAAGATCCCCTTGGAAACACCATATATTTT | CAGSQDPLGNTIYF
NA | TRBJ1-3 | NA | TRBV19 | TGTGCCAGTAGTATCGACAGCTCTGGAAACACCATATATTTT | CASSIDSSGNTIYF
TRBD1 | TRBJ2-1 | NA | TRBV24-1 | TGTGCCACCAGAAAACGGACAGGCAATGAGCAGTTCTTC | CATRKRTGNEQFF
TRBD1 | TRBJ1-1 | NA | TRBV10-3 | TGTGCCATCAGTGAGCCGGGACAGGGGGCGCGGGCTTTCTTT | CAISEPGQGARAFF
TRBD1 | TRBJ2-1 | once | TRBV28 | TGTGCCAGCAGTCCCACAGGGGTAGGGTACAATGAGCAGTTCTTC | CASSPTGVGYNEQFF
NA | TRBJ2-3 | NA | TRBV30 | TGTGCCTGGAGTGTCGGAGGCACAGATACGCAGTATTTT | CAWSVGGTDTQYF
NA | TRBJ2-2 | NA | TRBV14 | TGTGCCAGCAGCCAAGTAAGGATCCAGGGAAAGGCCGGGGAGCTGTTTTTT | CASSQVRIQGKAGELFF
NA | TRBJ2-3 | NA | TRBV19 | TGTGCCAGTAGTAGGAGCGGGGATACGCAGTATTTT | CASSRSGDTQYF
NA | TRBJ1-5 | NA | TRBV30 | TGTGCCTGGAGCGATTCAGGGAATCAGCCCCAGCATTTT | CAWSDSGNQPQHF
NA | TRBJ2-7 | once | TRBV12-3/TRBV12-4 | TGTGCCAGCAGTTTGCAGGGGACGAAGTACTTC | CASSLQGTKYF
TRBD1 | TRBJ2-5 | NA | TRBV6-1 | TGTGCCAGCAGTGATTATGACAGGGGAGAGACCCAGTACTTC | CASSDYDRGETQYF
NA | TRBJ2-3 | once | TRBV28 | TGTGCCATCCTGGGCCAACTTGGAAATACGCAGTATTTT | CAILGQLGNTQYF
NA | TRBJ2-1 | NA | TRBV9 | TGTGCCAGCAGCCCCCATCCGAGAGAGCAGTTCTTC | CASSPHPREQFF
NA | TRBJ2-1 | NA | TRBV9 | TGTGCCAGCAGCGTTGATCACCGGTCTCGGCCCCAGGGCAATGAGCAGTTCTTC | CASSVDHRSRPQGNEQFF
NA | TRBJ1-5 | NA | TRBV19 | TGTGCCAGTAGTCCTCTGGAGCAGCCCCAGCATTTT | CASSPLEQPQHF
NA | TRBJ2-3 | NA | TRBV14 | TGTGCCAGCAGCCAAGTCTTAGCGCCAGATACGCAGTATTTT | CASSQVLAPDTQYF
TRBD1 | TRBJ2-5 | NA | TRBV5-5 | TGTGCCAGCAGCTCATTGGGACAGGGGGCCCGGGAGACCCAGTACTTC | CASSSLGQGARETQYF
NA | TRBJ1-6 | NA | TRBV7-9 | TGTGCCAGCAGAGACAGGAGCTCCTATAATTCACCCCTCCACTTT | CASRDRSSYNSPLHF
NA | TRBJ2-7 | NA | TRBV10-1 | TGCGCCAGCAGTGAGGCACAGGGTAGCACCTACGAGCAGTACTTC | CASSEAQGSTYEQYF
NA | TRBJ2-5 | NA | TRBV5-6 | TGTGCCAGCAGCATGGACCGCGCAGAGACCCAGTACTTC | CASSMDRAETQYF
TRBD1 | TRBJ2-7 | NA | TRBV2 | TGTGCCAGCAGGGCCCGGGACAGGGTTAACGAGCAGTACTTC | CASRARDRVNEQYF
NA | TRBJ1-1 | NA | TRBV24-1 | TGTGCCACCAGCCCTCGAAGGGGCACTGAAGCTTTCTTT | CATSPRRGTEAFF
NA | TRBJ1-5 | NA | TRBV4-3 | TGCGCCAGCAGCCAATTCCGAGGTCAGCCCCAGCATTTT | CASSQFRGQPQHF
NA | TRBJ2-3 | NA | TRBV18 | TGTGCCAGCTCCGCCCGGAGGGCCCTCACAGATACGCAGTATTTT | CASSARRALTDTQYF
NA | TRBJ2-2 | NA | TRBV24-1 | TGTGCCACCAGTGAGGGGGGTGGCACCGGGGAGCTGTTTTTT | CATSEGGGTGELFF
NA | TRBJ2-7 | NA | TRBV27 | TGTGCCAGCAGTTTCTTAGGGGACAACGAGCAGTACTTC | CASSFLGDNEQYF
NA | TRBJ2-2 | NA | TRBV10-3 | TGTGCCATCCACGGGAACACCGGGGAGCTGTTTTTT | CAIHGNTGELFF
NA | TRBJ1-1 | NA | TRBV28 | TGTGCCAGCAGTCCTTCGGACAGAGGAGGCCTGGGAGCTTTCTTT | CASSPSDRGGLGAFF
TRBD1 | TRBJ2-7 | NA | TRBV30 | TGTGCCTGGAGTGTACAGGGGAGACGATACGAGCAGTACTTC | CAWSVQGRRYEQYF
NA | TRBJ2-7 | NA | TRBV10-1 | TGCGCCAGCAGTGAGACTAGCTCTGACGAGCAGTACTTC | CASSETSSDEQYF
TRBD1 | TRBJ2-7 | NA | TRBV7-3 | TGTGCCAGCAGGACAGGGGACTCCTACGAGCAGTACTTC | CASRTGDSYEQYF
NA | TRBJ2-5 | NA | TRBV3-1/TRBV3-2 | TGTGCCAGCAGCCAAGACAGGGATGGGGAGACCCAGTACTTC | CASSQDRDGETQYF
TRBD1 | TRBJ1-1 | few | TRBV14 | TGTGCCAGCAGCCTTTCCGGGACAGTGAACACTGAAGCTTTCTTT | CASSLSGTVNTEAFF
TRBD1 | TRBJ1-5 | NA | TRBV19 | TGTGCCAGTAGTAGCCAGGGGGCGAGCAATCAGCCCCAGCATTTT | CASSSQGASNQPQHF
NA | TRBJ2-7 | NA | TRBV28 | TGTGCCAGCAGTCCCTTCCTGGGGGGAGGCTCCTACGAGCAGTACTTC | CASSPFLGGGSYEQYF
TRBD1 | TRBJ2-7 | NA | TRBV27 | TGTGCCAGCAGTCCCGGACAGGGGGCGCAATACGAGCAGTACTTC | CASSPGQGAQYEQYF
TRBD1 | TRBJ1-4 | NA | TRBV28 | TGTGCCAGCAGCCGCGAAGGACAGGGCCAAAATGAAAAACTGTTTTTT | CASSREGQGQNEKLFF
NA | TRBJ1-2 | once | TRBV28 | TGTGCCAGCAGTGAGATCAGGGATACCTATGGCTACACCTTC | CASSEIRDTYGYTF
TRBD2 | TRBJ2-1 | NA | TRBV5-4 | TGTGCCAGCAGCCGCTCCCTCCCCGGGACTAGCGGGAACAATGAGCAGTTCTTC | CASSRSLPGTSGNNEQFF
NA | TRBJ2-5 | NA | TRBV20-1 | TGCAGTGCTCTCGAAGAGACCCAGTACTTC | CSALEETQYF
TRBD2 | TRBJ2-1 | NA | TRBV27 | TGTGCCAGCAGTTTGACTAGCGGGAGGGCCAATGAGCAGTTCTTC | CASSLTSGRANEQFF
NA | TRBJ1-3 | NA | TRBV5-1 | TGCGCCAGCAGCTTGGAGGGGCAGTCTGGAAACACCATATATTTT | CASSLEGQSGNTIYF
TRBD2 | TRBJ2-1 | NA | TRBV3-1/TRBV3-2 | TGTGCCAGCAGCCACCCCGACCCAAGGGAGGGAGGGCCACCAAACTACAATGAGCAGTTCTTC | CASSHPDPREGGPPNYNEQFF
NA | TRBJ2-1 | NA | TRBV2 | TGTGCCAGCAGTGAATTTGGTAGCGAGCAGTTCTTC | CASSEFGSEQFF
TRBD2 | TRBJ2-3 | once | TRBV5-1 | TGCGCCAGCAGCTTGGCGACTAGCGGGGGAGATACGCAGTATTTT | CASSLATSGGDTQYF
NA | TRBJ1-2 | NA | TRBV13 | TGTGCCAGCAGCAAACAGGGTAGGAATGGCTACACCTTC | CASSKQGRNGYTF
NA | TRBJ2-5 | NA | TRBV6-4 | TGTGCCAGCAGTGCCGGACCCAGAGGCGGGTTGACCCAGTACTTC | CASSAGPRGGLTQYF